The clone carrying this TCR beta chain was picked up a small number of times. Its antigen remains unknown. Time point reported: patch test 2, 6 weeks after DPC sensitization. This sample's treatment: therapeutic diphenylcyclopropenone sensitization with weekly scalp DPC. The CDR3 has 9 amino acids. V dropped 6 bases and J dropped 14 bases, with 8 bases sitting between them. The sample comes from a study of human T cells and chemical hapten exposure. About the study: Per-sample TCR yield variation was attributed mainly to small pooled library volume differences. Overall study results and limits: TCRs at a frequency above 1 in 1000 stayed unchanged with DPC sensitization. There were significantly more large CDR3 similarity clusters among expanded TCRs than among controls. The count of PT1 expanded TCRs correlated positively with patch test score.

One entry per CDR3 protein results from TCRdb running MiXCR on the RACE reads. The repertoire includes approximately 89,000 distinct CDR3 sequences, 6.6% of them detected once, and approximately 1.2% sits in the top ten. Sequencing was performed on whole blood, taken in connection with sensitization to the hapten diphenylcyclopropenone (DPC). This sequence joins TRBV12-3 or TRBV12-4 and TRBJ2-1, with D perhaps matching TRBD2 (6 bases). The sequence came from a woman aged 25 to 45 with alopecia areata. Some clones in this sample may be carry-over from other donors' samples. As DNA, the CDR3 is TGTGCCAGCAGGCGCGGGAAGTTCTTC. This encodes CASRRGKFF.